The rows below give T cell receptor beta chains drawn from one sample of a study of CD8 T cells in Susac syndrome. TCRdb independently ran MiXCR on the immunoSEQ multiplex PCR reads; one entry per CDR3 protein. Of fewer than 200,000 distinct CDR3 sequences in the sample, approximately 94% were seen once. The sequenced sample was CD4+ T cells from PBMCs. These TCRs come from a human donor in good health. CDR3s include the opening cysteine and the closing phenylalanine or tryptophan. Each record gives: V gene, D gene, J gene, clone size, CDR3 protein, CDR3 DNA. A D gene is named only where the DNA matches it firmly. For some rows the clone size is stated as once, few or many, or as a class when expanded; others skip it.

v_call: TRBV30; d_call: -; j_call: TRBJ1-5; clone_size: -; cdr3_aa: CAWSPGGTVSQPQHF; cdr3_nt: TGTGCCTGGAGCCCCGGAGGGACCGTTAGTCAGCCCCAGCATTTT
v_call: TRBV5-1; d_call: -; j_call: TRBJ1-5; clone_size: -; cdr3_aa: CASSLSPDQPQHF; cdr3_nt: TGCGCCAGCAGCTTGAGCCCCGATCAGCCCCAGCATTTT
v_call: TRBV20-1; d_call: -; j_call: TRBJ2-5; clone_size: -; cdr3_aa: CSARDLRLDWTQYF; cdr3_nt: TGCAGTGCTAGAGATCTTAGACTGGATTGGACCCAGTACTTC
v_call: TRBV18; d_call: -; j_call: TRBJ2-3; clone_size: -; cdr3_aa: CASSPRRYTDTQYF; cdr3_nt: TGTGCCAGCTCACCCAGGCGGTACACAGATACGCAGTATTTT
v_call: TRBV3-1; d_call: -; j_call: TRBJ1-6; clone_size: -; cdr3_aa: CASSPGWGDSPLHF; cdr3_nt: TGTGCCAGCAGCCCCGGGTGGGGGGACTCACCCCTCCACTTT
v_call: TRBV7-9; d_call: -; j_call: TRBJ2-5; clone_size: -; cdr3_aa: CASSYQIGETQYF; cdr3_nt: TGTGCCAGCAGCTACCAGATTGGGGAGACCCAGTACTTC
v_call: TRBV29-1; d_call: -; j_call: TRBJ1-1; clone_size: -; cdr3_aa: CSAHQGSTEAFF; cdr3_nt: TGCAGCGCACATCAGGGGTCCACTGAAGCTTTCTTT
v_call: TRBV19; d_call: -; j_call: TRBJ2-1; clone_size: -; cdr3_aa: CASSMAPGTQKPDEQFF; cdr3_nt: TGTGCCAGTAGTATGGCCCCGGGGACCCAGAAGCCGGATGAGCAGTTCTTC
v_call: TRBV7-9; d_call: TRBD1; j_call: TRBJ1-5; clone_size: -; cdr3_aa: CASSLVLTGEGNQPQHF; cdr3_nt: TGTGCCAGCAGCTTGGTGCTGACAGGGGAGGGCAATCAGCCCCAGCATTTT
v_call: TRBV6-6; d_call: TRBD1; j_call: TRBJ1-4; clone_size: -; cdr3_aa: CASSYAGTGRNEKLFF; cdr3_nt: TGTGCCAGCAGTTACGCCGGGACAGGTCGTAATGAAAAACTGTTTTTT
v_call: TRBV7-9; d_call: -; j_call: TRBJ1-2; clone_size: -; cdr3_aa: CASSLAGTVYGYTF; cdr3_nt: TGTGCCAGCAGCTTAGCCGGGACTGTGTATGGCTACACCTTC
v_call: TRBV6-6; d_call: TRBD1; j_call: TRBJ2-3; clone_size: -; cdr3_aa: CASSYWDRDTDTQYF; cdr3_nt: TGTGCCAGCAGTTACTGGGACAGAGACACAGATACGCAGTATTTT
v_call: TRBV27; d_call: -; j_call: TRBJ2-7; clone_size: -; cdr3_aa: CASSPAESSYEQYF; cdr3_nt: TGTGCCAGCAGCCCGGCGGAGAGCTCCTACGAGCAGTACTTC
v_call: TRBV9; d_call: -; j_call: TRBJ2-7; clone_size: -; cdr3_aa: CASSVNKRSGPYEQYF; cdr3_nt: TGTGCCAGCAGCGTGAATAAACGGTCTGGCCCCTACGAGCAGTACTTC
v_call: TRBV19; d_call: TRBD1; j_call: TRBJ1-5; clone_size: few; cdr3_aa: CASSPGTGNQPQHF; cdr3_nt: TGTGCCAGTAGCCCCGGGACAGGCAATCAGCCCCAGCATTTT
v_call: TRBV3-1; d_call: TRBD2; j_call: TRBJ2-1; clone_size: -; cdr3_aa: CASSQGTSGNYNEQFF; cdr3_nt: TGTGCCAGCAGCCAAGGTACTAGCGGGAATTACAATGAGCAGTTCTTC
v_call: TRBV3-1; d_call: -; j_call: TRBJ2-7; clone_size: -; cdr3_aa: CASSQDPRGLYEQYF; cdr3_nt: TGTGCCAGCAGCCAAGACCCCAGGGGCCTATACGAGCAGTACTTC
v_call: TRBV3-1; d_call: TRBD1; j_call: TRBJ1-5; clone_size: -; cdr3_aa: CASSHNGQGNNQPQHF; cdr3_nt: TGTGCCAGCAGCCATAACGGACAGGGTAACAATCAGCCCCAGCATTTT
v_call: TRBV6-6; d_call: TRBD1; j_call: TRBJ1-1; clone_size: -; cdr3_aa: CASSYPTGTIEAFF; cdr3_nt: TGTGCCAGCAGTTACCCGACAGGGACTATAGAAGCTTTCTTT
v_call: TRBV18; d_call: -; j_call: TRBJ1-2; clone_size: -; cdr3_aa: CASSPGNNYGYTF; cdr3_nt: TGTGCCAGCTCACCCGGCAACAACTATGGCTACACCTTC
v_call: TRBV23-1; d_call: -; j_call: TRBJ1-2; clone_size: -; cdr3_aa: CASSHNPFHYTF; cdr3_nt: TGCGCCAGCAGTCACAACCCGTTCCACTACACCTTC
v_call: TRBV14; d_call: -; j_call: TRBJ2-7; clone_size: -; cdr3_aa: CASSQDGWDYEQYF; cdr3_nt: TGTGCCAGCAGCCAAGATGGGTGGGACTACGAGCAGTACTTC
v_call: TRBV9; d_call: TRBD2; j_call: TRBJ2-7; clone_size: -; cdr3_aa: CASSAGTSGRMRYF; cdr3_nt: TGTGCCAGCAGCGCCGGGACTAGCGGGAGGATGAGGTACTTC
v_call: TRBV20-1; d_call: -; j_call: TRBJ1-2; clone_size: -; cdr3_aa: CSARDLQLRNGYTF; cdr3_nt: TGCAGTGCTAGAGACCTCCAACTTCGGAATGGCTACACCTTC
v_call: TRBV29-1; d_call: TRBD1; j_call: TRBJ2-7; clone_size: once; cdr3_aa: CSALRTPGGYEQYF; cdr3_nt: TGCAGCGCCCTCCGGACACCAGGGGGCTACGAGCAGTACTTC
v_call: TRBV7-9; d_call: TRBD2; j_call: TRBJ2-1; clone_size: -; cdr3_aa: CASSFSRGRAYNEQFF; cdr3_nt: TGTGCCAGCAGCTTCTCCCGCGGGAGGGCTTACAATGAGCAGTTCTTC
v_call: TRBV20-1; d_call: -; j_call: TRBJ2-7; clone_size: -; cdr3_aa: CSAVRSPFSYEQYF; cdr3_nt: TGCAGTGCCGTCCGCAGCCCCTTCTCCTACGAGCAGTACTTC
v_call: TRBV28; d_call: TRBD2; j_call: TRBJ2-5; clone_size: -; cdr3_aa: CASNPTSGLKTQYF; cdr3_nt: TGTGCCAGCAATCCCACTAGCGGATTGAAGACCCAGTACTTC
v_call: TRBV2; d_call: -; j_call: TRBJ2-1; clone_size: -; cdr3_aa: CASLFMGSYNEQFF; cdr3_nt: TGTGCCAGCCTTTTTATGGGATCCTACAATGAGCAGTTCTTC
v_call: TRBV21-1; d_call: -; j_call: TRBJ1-2; clone_size: once; cdr3_aa: CASSKDETDDIRYTF; cdr3_nt: TGTGCCAGCAGCAAAGACGAGACAGATGATATACGCTACACCTTC
v_call: TRBV6-5; d_call: -; j_call: TRBJ1-5; clone_size: -; cdr3_aa: CASKSGQGGQPQHF; cdr3_nt: TGTGCCAGCAAGTCGGGCCAGGGAGGGCAGCCCCAGCATTTT
v_call: TRBV20-1; d_call: TRBD1; j_call: TRBJ2-5; clone_size: -; cdr3_aa: CSARARQGQETQYF; cdr3_nt: TGCAGTGCTAGAGCGAGACAGGGGCAAGAGACCCAGTACTTC
v_call: TRBV20-1; d_call: TRBD1; j_call: TRBJ1-2; clone_size: once; cdr3_aa: CSALQGNYGYTF; cdr3_nt: TGCAGTGCTTTACAGGGGAACTATGGCTACACCTTC
v_call: TRBV29-1; d_call: TRBD2; j_call: TRBJ2-1; clone_size: -; cdr3_aa: CSVVWTLAGGYGEQFF; cdr3_nt: TGCAGCGTTGTATGGACCCTAGCGGGAGGGTACGGAGAGCAGTTCTTC
v_call: TRBV2; d_call: -; j_call: TRBJ2-5; clone_size: -; cdr3_aa: CASSEESETQYF; cdr3_nt: TGTGCCAGCAGTGAAGAGTCGGAGACCCAGTACTTC
v_call: TRBV25-1; d_call: TRBD2; j_call: TRBJ2-1; clone_size: -; cdr3_aa: CASRRQLARVTNEQFF; cdr3_nt: TGTGCCAGCAGGAGACAACTAGCGCGGGTCACAAATGAGCAGTTCTTC
v_call: TRBV16; d_call: -; j_call: TRBJ2-7; clone_size: -; cdr3_aa: CASSQFRGSQYEQYF; cdr3_nt: TGTGCCAGCAGCCAATTCAGGGGCTCCCAGTACGAGCAGTACTTC